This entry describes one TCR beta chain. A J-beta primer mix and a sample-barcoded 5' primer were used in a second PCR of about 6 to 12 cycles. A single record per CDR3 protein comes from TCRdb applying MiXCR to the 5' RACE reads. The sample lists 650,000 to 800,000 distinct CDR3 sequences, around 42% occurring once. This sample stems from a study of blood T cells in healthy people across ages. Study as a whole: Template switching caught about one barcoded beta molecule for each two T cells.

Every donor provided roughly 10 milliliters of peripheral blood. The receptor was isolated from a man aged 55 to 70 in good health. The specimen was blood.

CDR3 amino acids: CASSIRRQGTSTDTQYF. The CDR3 nucleotides are TGTGCCAGTAGTATACGAAGACAGGGGACGAGCACAGATACGCAGTATTTT. The chain recombines TRBV19 with TRBJ2-3; TRBD1 agrees at 8 bases. CDR3 length equals 17 residues. Germline lookup yields CDR1 LNHDA and CDR2 SQIVND (reference sequence). Unmatched junction bases numbered 7, after V lost 2 bases and J lost 0 bases.